The present T cell receptor (beta chain) was sequenced within a study of Ad26.COV2.S vaccination and SARS-CoV-2 variants. Overall study: Participants got Ad26.COV2.S intramuscularly, once or twice 56 days apart.

The germline V gene encodes CDR1 MGHDK and CDR2 SYGVNS. The CDR3 totals 10 residues. Only in-frame clones appear in the TCRdb table, and some are missing; sequencing was by immunoSEQ multiplex PCR. The table has a few hundred thousand clones, 87% seen once; the top ten hold 3.4%. Documented treatment: about 20 received Ad26.COV2.S at low or high dose, single or two shots; 5 received placebo; per-sample allocation not given. Day 63 following the first vaccine or placebo injection was when the samples were taken. Sequences were derived from peripheral blood, sampled in a trial of Ad26.COV2.S vaccine versus placebo. V usage is TRBV25-1 and J usage is TRBJ1-5, with a weak D call TRBD1 (5 bases). The receptor was isolated from a person between 18 and 65 years old who received the Ad26.COV2.S COVID-19 vaccine or a placebo. The CDR3 loop reads CGGGHQPQHF. Here the CDR3 DNA reads TGTGGGGGGGGTCATCAGCCCCAGCATTTT.